This TCR beta chain was observed in a study of blood T cell repertoires in COVID-19 (dated by TCRdb to 2020 to 2022). At the level of the whole study: Samples from collaborators originated in the United States, Italy and Spain and spanned both the acute and convalescent phases of COVID-19. Subjects who had been exposed to COVID-19, were actively infected with it, or had recovered from it provided the deeply sampled blood TCRbeta repertoires that made up the dataset. The prospective study material was composed of cDNA or gDNA derived from T cells, B-cell-depleted T cells, or PBMCs. Where available, HLA class I and class II types were obtained from metadata supplied by the sample provider rather than from assay-based typing. The repertoires were released in a freely available public database intended as a resource for research on the immune response to SARS-CoV-2. Samples came from the ongoing ImmuneRACE study (first 160 participants) plus 1,254 subjects from 6 global collaborators. The sample metadata nearly always contained a de-identified subject ID, COVID-19 status, age in years and sex. What the research found in general, with its limitations: How much clinical and demographic metadata was included differed by source and by participant, and the metadata was provided uncurated.

At the junction V is shortened by 0 bases and J by 0 bases, with 9 bases in between. The CDR1 and CDR2 encoded by the germline V gene are SGHTA and FQGNSA. The CDR3 starts with the cysteine, ends with the phenylalanine, and has 16 residues. Only CDR3 DNA remains: 48 bases, in frame from the first base. TCRbeta CDR3 regions were amplified from genomic DNA using the immunoSEQ Assay, a bias-controlled multiplex PCR. In the source study's methods: Nucleated cell counts per sample were estimated from amplification of reference gene primers within the assay. To quantify the absolute abundance of each unique TCRbeta CDR3 rearrangement, sequence reads were collapsed and filtered. For each sample, productive Simpson clonality was calculated as the square root of Simpson's diversity index over productive rearrangements. Here the immuneACCESS table is served through TCRdb, limited to in-frame sequences with V and J called. Missing clones are a known gap in these copies; in checked studies unresolved V genes cover under half, and the rest lacks a known reason. V and J calls and clone size are given by that table; D and trimming were obtained from the DNA. This sample has 250,000 or so clones in its table, and around 82% of those were observed once. Together, the top ten hold around 3.7% of the sample.

In regard to this clone: Its antigen specificity is not known. There are no base qualities to consult, and no much larger clone falls within one base.

Enrolling through a virtual design, the prospective study's participants ranged in age from about 18 to 89 years and lived across 24 United States geographic areas. To assign participants to cohorts, the prospective study relied on clinical history that participants themselves reported in a screening survey and a study questionnaire. For ImmuneRACE Cohort 3, a participant was defined as recovered based on two consecutive negative NP/OP PCR tests, clearance by a healthcare professional, or resolution of symptoms. Mobile phlebotomists in the prospective study collected whole blood, serum and a nasopharyngeal or oropharyngeal swab from every participant. Participants in the prospective study had the option to provide additional blood draws and questionnaires over a roughly 2-month period. Before DNA extraction, prospective study blood samples were shipped either frozen or at room temperature.

Material for sequencing was PBMCs or T cells enriched from blood (not recorded which). The receptor chain draws on TRBV7-2 and TRBJ2-1, with the D gene not confidently named. The clonotype comes from a man in his forties or fifties who had recovered from COVID-19. DNA sequence: TGTGCCAGCAGCTTAGCATTACCCAGCTCCTACAATGAGCAGTTCTTC. This encodes CASSLALPSSYNEQFF. Reference TRBV7-2 and TRBJ2-1 proteins supply the regions before and after the CDR3; the full variable domain is: GAGVSQSPSNKVTEKGKDVELRCDPISGHTALYWYRQSLGQGLEFLIYFQGNSAPDKSGLPSDRFSAERTGGSVSTLTIQRTQQEDSAVYLCASSLALPSSYNEQFFGPGTRLTVL.